This passage covers 18 T cell receptor beta chains from one sample sequenced in a study of shared clonotypes between healthy human individuals. Naivety among CD8 cells was defined by CD45RO negativity and positive CCR7 selection, thereby excluding terminally differentiated effector memory CD45RA+ cells. The protocol was immunoSEQ multiplex PCR, while the TCRdb copy is restricted to in-frame clones and leaves out a portion. The repertoire holds around 1,900,000 clones, with roughly 95% as singletons. Material: naive CD8+ T cells from PBMCs. The receptors were gathered from a young man in good health. Some clones in this sample may be carry-over from other donors' samples.

The CDR3, as DNA: TGTGCCAGTAGTTGGCAGGGTGGGGACGAGCAGTACTTC. Its translation: CASSWQGGDEQYF. The rearrangement joins TRBV19 to TRBJ2-7, with a tentative D call TRBD1 (5 bases). Germline-derived CDR1 and CDR2 are LNHDA and SQIVND (reference sequence). The CDR3 covers 13 residues. Trimming removed 5 bases from V and 5 bases from J, with 13 bases in between.

The chain recombines TRBV29-1 with TRBJ1-2; D gene uncertain. V was shortened by 7 bases and J by 2 bases, with 8 bases between the two germline ends. Looked up from germline, CDR1 is SQVTM and CDR2 is ANQGSEA. CDR3 length equals 11 residues. In nucleotides, the CDR3 is TGCAGCGCTCGGGTAAACTATGGCTACACCTTC. Protein: CSARVNYGYTF. The full variable domain, in which reference TRBV29-1 and TRBJ1-2 provide the parts outside the CDR3, is SAVISQKPSRDICQRGTSLTIQCQVDSQVTMMFWYRQQPGQSLTLIATANQGSEATYESGFVIDKFPISRPNLTFSTLTVSNMSPEDSSIYLCSARVNYGYTFGSGTRLTVV.

The chain recombines TRBV13 with TRBJ2-1, with 8 positions matching TRBD1. Germline trimming cut 3 bases from V and 8 bases from J; bases unmatched to any gene: 3. This CDR3 has 13 amino acids. Germline V gives CDR1 PRHDT, CDR2 FYEKMQ (reference sequence). CDR3 region: CASSFGQGYEQFF. The DNA for the CDR3 is TGTGCCAGCAGCTTCGGACAGGGCTATGAGCAGTTCTTC.

This chain links TRBV4-1 with TRBJ2-1; no reliable D call. The V end lost 4 bases, the J end lost 4 bases, and 20 bases lay between the germline ends. The CDR3 spans 17 residues. Germline V gene sequence: CDR1 MGHRA, CDR2 YSYEKL. The CDR3 here is CASSPIIQVHPYNEQFF. CDR3 coding DNA: TGCGCCAGCAGCCCCATAATCCAGGTTCATCCTTACAATGAGCAGTTCTTC.

V gene TRBV11-2 combines with J gene TRBJ1-2; D uncertain. This CDR3 spans 12 amino acids. CDR1 and CDR2 from the germline V gene are SGHAT and FQNNGV. With 3 bases removed from V and 5 bases from J, the gap between germline ends came to 7 bases. This CDR3 is CASSLVQYGYTF. The CDR3 DNA reads TGTGCCAGCAGCTTGGTACAGTATGGCTACACCTTC.

V and J are TRBV28 and TRBJ2-2; no definite D call. The CDR3 runs 14 residues. V was pared by 5 bases and J by 5 bases, with 12 bases between. Germline values: CDR1 MDHEN, CDR2 SYDVKM. The CDR3 loop reads CASSPWSETGELFF. In DNA, the CDR3 is TGTGCCAGCAGTCCGTGGAGCGAAACCGGGGAGCTGTTTTTT.

The V call is TRBV7-9, the J call TRBJ1-4; D unresolved. This CDR3 is 15 amino acids long. Trimming cost V 1 base and J 8 bases, with 14 bases left between them. Germline CDR1 and CDR2: SEHNR and FQNEAQ (reference sequence). The chain's CDR3 is CASSLEVMSEEKLFF. The DNA of the CDR3 is TGTGCCAGCAGCTTAGAAGTTATGTCGGAAGAAAAACTGTTTTTT.

About this clone itself: Other DNA sequences within the sample encode an identical CDR3. This chain uses TRBV11-2 with TRBJ2-1, with TRBD2 matching over 9 bases. Trimming at V came to 0 bases and at J to 4 bases, leaving 4 bases not matched to a gene. This CDR3 is 16 amino acids long. Germline V gene sequence: CDR1 SGHAT, CDR2 FQNNGV. CDR3 bases: TGTGCCAGCAGCTTAGATCGCCTAGCGGGATACAATGAGCAGTTCTTC. Translated, it gives CASSLDRLAGYNEQFF. Variable domain in full (rest from reference TRBV11-2 and TRBJ2-1): EAGVAQSPRYKIIEKRQSVAFWCNPISGHATLYWYQQILGQGPKLLIQFQNNGVVDDSQLPKDRFSAERLKGVDSTLKIQPAKLEDSAVYLCASSLDRLAGYNEQFFGPGTRLTVL.

This sequence joins TRBV6-6 and TRBJ1-3; unclear D gene. Germline-derived CDR1 and CDR2 are MNHNY and SVGAGI (reference sequence). The CDR3 is 14 residues long. The ends were cut back, 8 bases at V and 1 base at J, with 12 bases in the middle. CDR3 sequence (DNA): TGTGCCAGCCTATCACGGGATTCTGGAAACACCATATATTTT. Its translation: CASLSRDSGNTIYF.

The chain employs TRBV27 and TRBJ2-3, with a weak D call TRBD2 (6 bases). CDR1 is MNHEY, CDR2 SMNVEV, per germline (reference sequence). V was pared by 4 bases and J by 6 bases, with 20 bases between. The CDR3 runs 16 residues. This chain's CDR3 is CASSWRAGLPWDTQYF. The CDR3 nucleotides are TGTGCCAGCAGTTGGAGGGCCGGGCTCCCGTGGGATACGCAGTATTTT.

The chain recombines TRBV11-2 with TRBJ2-7; TRBD2 might be the D (5 bases). Germline CDR1 is SGHAT and CDR2 is FQNNGV. This CDR3 spans 12 amino acids. The germline V and J ends were trimmed by 3 bases and 6 bases, with 9 bases remaining between them. CDR3 sequence reads: CASSFTRTEQYF. The CDR3 region has the DNA TGTGCCAGCAGCTTTACTAGGACCGAGCAGTACTTC. The full variable domain, rest sourced from reference TRBV11-2 and TRBJ2-7, is EAGVAQSPRYKIIEKRQSVAFWCNPISGHATLYWYQQILGQGPKLLIQFQNNGVVDDSQLPKDRFSAERLKGVDSTLKIQPAKLEDSAVYLCASSFTRTEQYFGPGTRLTVT.

The V and J genes are TRBV5-6 and TRBJ2-7; D is perhaps TRBD2 (6 bases). Germline lookup yields CDR1 SGHDT and CDR2 YYEEEE. The CDR3 consists of 14 residues. V was clipped by 4 bases and J by 2 bases, with 13 bases between them. In nucleotides, the CDR3 is TGTGCCAGCAGCGGGAGGCCGGGCCCCTACGAGCAGTACTTC. This sequence encodes CASSGRPGPYEQYF.

The rearrangement joins TRBV30 to TRBJ2-3; 10 bases are shared with TRBD1. This CDR3 is built from 17 residues. Germline lookup yields CDR1 GTSNPN and CDR2 SVGIG (reference sequence). J lost 6 bases, V lost 0 bases, and 12 bases had no gene match. Here the CDR3 reads CAWSVSPGQGWYDTQYF. The CDR3 DNA follows: TGTGCCTGGAGTGTAAGCCCGGGACAGGGGTGGTACGATACGCAGTATTTT.

The V and J genes are TRBV11-3 and TRBJ2-1; 10 nucleotides agree with TRBD2. Germline lookup yields CDR1 SGHNT and CDR2 YENEEA. Unmatched junction bases numbered 5, after V lost 9 bases and J lost 6 bases. The CDR3 is 13 amino acids. This CDR3 is CASGLAESNEQFF. Here the CDR3 DNA reads TGTGCCAGTGGACTAGCGGAGTCCAATGAGCAGTTCTTC.

This chain joins TRBV27 and TRBJ1-2, with D maybe TRBD1 (6 bases). The CDR3 extends over 15 amino acids. V lost 2 bases and J lost 11, with 21 bases in between. Looked up from germline, CDR1 is MNHEY and CDR2 is SMNVEV (reference sequence). DNA of the CDR3: TGTGCCAGCAGTTTACGACCAGTAGGGGGAGAATCTTACACCTTC. As protein: CASSLRPVGGESYTF.

This sequence joins TRBV7-9 and TRBJ2-5, with D hard to call. There are 15 residues in the CDR3. The V end lost 5 bases, the J end lost 5 bases, and 18 bases lay between the germline ends. Looked up from germline, CDR1 is SEHNR and CDR2 is FQNEAQ (reference sequence). Written as DNA, the CDR3 is TGTGCCAGCAGCCCGCCCGCCGTAAGGTGGGAGACCCAGTACTTC. This sequence encodes CASSPPAVRWETQYF.

This clone appeared once. The chain links TRBV14 to TRBJ2-7; TRBD2 agrees at 12 bases. The CDR3 has 16 residues. J lost 3 bases, V lost 2 bases, and 5 bases had no gene match. Looked up from germline, CDR1 is SGHDN and CDR2 is FVKESK. Here the CDR3 reads CASSQLPGLAGYEQYF. The CDR3 DNA reads TGTGCCAGCAGCCAACTGCCGGGACTAGCGGGCTACGAGCAGTACTTC.

V is TRBV9 and J is TRBJ2-7; 12 bases agree with TRBD1. CDR3 length equals 15 residues. Germline CDR1 SGDLS, CDR2 YYNGEE. With 3 bases clipped from V and 5 bases from J, the junction kept 6 bases outside the gene matches. CDR3 sequence: CASSASGQGANEQYF. The CDR3 DNA reads as TGTGCCAGCAGCGCCTCGGGACAGGGGGCCAACGAGCAGTACTTC.